This TCR beta chain was retrieved from a study of cytomegalovirus exposure and HLA in healthy donors. Findings of the study overall: Within an earlier analysis, most TCR beta V segments proved productive either about 90% or about 30% of the time.

PCR used 60 Vbeta primers and 13 Jbeta primers. Clones were sequenced by immunoSEQ multiplex PCR, and TCRdb holds only the in-frame ones, with some missing. Found here are roughly 98,000 clones, 65% to 80% of them singletons; the top ten hold under 3%. With respect to this clone: Its antigen is not identified.

The sequence came from a female donor in good health and CMV-seropositive. The source material was PBMCs.

The CDR3 here is CASSIRTGTTDTQYF. Here the CDR3 DNA reads TGTGCCAGCAGTATTAGGACAGGGACCACAGATACGCAGTATTTT. The V gene is TRBV27, the J gene TRBJ2-3, with 8 positions matching TRBD1. Losses at the gene ends were 5 bases for V and 2 bases for J; bases not matched to a gene: 6. CDR3 length: 15 residues. Germline assignment: CDR1 MNHEY and CDR2 SMNVEV (reference sequence).